The 23 T cell receptor beta chains below were found in one sample sequenced in a study of blood T cell repertoires in COVID-19 (dated by TCRdb to the early 2020s). The library was built by means of the immunoSEQ multiplex PCR assay. TCRdb retrieved this table from immuneACCESS and kept in-frame rearrangements only. Not all clones are present; in checked studies, unresolved V genes account for under half, and no reason is known for the remainder. This sample lists 140,000 to 150,000 clones; over 70% were detected once. The top ten constitute 3.5% of the sample. Sequenced input: peripheral blood. Source of these receptors: a man between 65 and 85 years old who had recovered from COVID-19.

V gene TRBV6-5 combines with J gene TRBJ1-6; weak D call: TRBD1 (5 bases). Trimming cost V 8 bases and J 8 bases, with 16 bases left between them. The CDR3 contains 14 residues. Germline V gives CDR1 MNHEY, CDR2 SVGAGI. CDR3 nucleotide sequence: TGTGCCAGCCGCGCAGGGTATGTCGATTCACCCCTCCACTTT. It codes for CASRAGYVDSPLHF.

This chain connects TRBV4-1 to TRBJ2-5; a weak D match, TRBD2 (6 bases). This CDR3 is built from 16 residues. The germline V gene has CDR1 MGHRA and CDR2 YSYEKL. The ends were cut back, 0 bases at V and 1 base at J, with 12 bases in the middle. DNA of the CDR3: TGCGCCAGCAGCCAAGAAGTGTACGGGAGCCAAGAGACCCAGTACTTC. Translating it yields CASSQEVYGSQETQYF.

The V call is TRBV27, the J call TRBJ2-3; D uncertain. The CDR3 is 16 amino acids. V dropped 1 base and J dropped 0 bases, with 11 bases sitting between them. Germline loops: CDR1 MNHEY, CDR2 SMNVEV (reference sequence). CDR3 DNA: TGTGCCAGCAGTTTATTGGTCGGTGCGAGCACAGATACGCAGTATTTT. Translated: CASSLLVGASTDTQYF.

Concerning this clone itself: The sample has other DNA sequences that encode this CDR3 too. Here the CDR3 reads CASSLLAGGSYEQYF. The CDR3 DNA is TGTGCCAGCAGCTTATTGGCGGGAGGTTCCTACGAGCAGTACTTC. The chain has TRBV7-2 and TRBJ2-7, with 8 bases fitting TRBD2. Germline-derived CDR1 and CDR2 are SGHTA and FQGNSA. V lost 2 bases, J lost 1 base, and 4 bases stayed unmatched. CDR3 length equals 15 residues.

The genes are TRBV4-1 and TRBJ1-4; 8 positions match TRBD1. The V gene's germline CDR1 is MGHRA and CDR2 YSYEKL. This CDR3 comprises 20 residues. Germline trimming cut 4 bases from V and 3 bases from J; bases unmatched to any gene: 19. CDR3 nucleotide sequence: TGCGCCAGCAGCCTCCCCGGAACAGGGGGAGTAAGGTCCGCTAATGAAAAACTGTTTTTT. It codes for CASSLPGTGGVRSANEKLFF.

This clone was counted ten times or more. The chain's CDR3 is CASSRQGSQPQHF. DNA for the CDR3: TGTGCCAGCAGCCGACAGGGGAGTCAGCCCCAGCATTTT. The V gene is TRBV5-6, the J gene TRBJ1-5; 8 nucleotides agree with TRBD1. J was trimmed by 6 bases and V by 4 bases; bases with no gene match: 3. CDR1 is SGHDT and CDR2 is YYEEEE in the germline V gene. CDR3 length equals 13 residues.

This clone was observed a single time. The chain is built from TRBV28 and TRBJ1-3; D perhaps matches TRBD1 (5 bases). The CDR3 loop spans 16 amino acids. Germline-derived CDR1 and CDR2 are MDHEN and SYDVKM. V lost 5 bases and J 0 bases, leaving 14 bases between the germline ends. The CDR3 is CASSPSGLPSGNTIYF. DNA for the CDR3: TGTGCCAGCAGTCCCTCGGGACTGCCCTCTGGAAACACCATATATTTT. Drawing the rest from reference TRBV28 and TRBJ1-3, the complete variable domain is DVKVTQSSRYLVKRTGEKVFLECVQDMDHENMFWYRQDPGLGLRLIYFSYDVKMKEKGDIPEGYSVSREKKERFSLILESASTNQTSMYLCASSPSGLPSGNTIYFGEGSWLTVV.

The rearrangement links TRBV27 to TRBJ1-1; 10 nucleotides line up with TRBD1. The CDR3 covers 15 residues. CDR1 MNHEY and CDR2 SMNVEV come from the germline V gene (reference sequence). V dropped 4 bases and J dropped 1; count of bases not matched to a gene: 3. The CDR3, as DNA: TGTGCCAGCAGTTCCTGGACAGGGGGGAACACTGAAGCTTTCTTT. Translation gives CASSSWTGGNTEAFF.

The CDR3 DNA follows: TGTGCCAGCAGCTTGTCACCCGGGATTGTCACTGAAGCTTTCTTT. Translated: CASSLSPGIVTEAFF. The rearrangement joins TRBV11-2 to TRBJ1-1; no clear D gene. This CDR3 has 15 residues. The germline V gene encodes CDR1 SGHAT and CDR2 FQNNGV. The V gene lost 3 bases and the J gene lost 4 bases, with 15 bases spanning the gap.

V usage is TRBV13 and J usage is TRBJ2-3; TRBD1 aligns across 9 bases. Germline V gene lookup returns CDR1 PRHDT and CDR2 FYEKMQ (reference sequence). This CDR3 spans 14 amino acids. V lost 2 bases and J lost 4; bases outside the gene matches: 1. The DNA for the CDR3 is TGTGCCAGCAGCTTAAGACAGGGGGCAGATACGCAGTATTTT. Translating it yields CASSLRQGADTQYF.

V and J are TRBV7-9 and TRBJ1-3; 9 bases map to TRBD1. Germline V gene data show CDR1 as SEHNR and CDR2 as FQNEAQ (reference sequence). This CDR3 has 19 residues. The V gene end was trimmed by 5 bases and the J gene end by 3 bases; junction bases not matched to a gene: 17. CDR3 residues: CASSKRTGVDLQIGNTIYF. The CDR3 DNA sequence: TGTGCCAGCAGCAAACGGACAGGGGTTGATCTTCAAATTGGAAACACCATATATTTT.

This clone was observed once. V and J are TRBV19 and TRBJ1-4, with 7 bases lining up with TRBD1. Germline V lookup: CDR1 LNHDA, CDR2 SQIVND (reference sequence). The trim removed 5 bases at V and 8 bases at J, leaving 11 bases unmatched. This CDR3 contains 15 residues. CDR3 residues: CASSGYDRVREKLFF. The CDR3 DNA reads TGTGCCAGTAGTGGGTACGACAGGGTTCGCGAAAAACTGTTTTTT.

The chain recombines TRBV7-6 with TRBJ2-1, with TRBD2 identical over 9 bases. V trimming: 3 bases; J trimming: 8 bases; junction bases outside the gene matches: 8. The CDR3 consists of 15 residues. Germline CDR1 reads SGHVS; CDR2 reads FNYEAQ. CDR3 in DNA: TGTGCCAGCAGCTTGGAAGGCGGGAGGGCCCATGAGCAGTTCTTC. Protein sequence: CASSLEGGRAHEQFF.

The DNA for the CDR3 is TGTGCCAGCTCGGAAGGGGGCTTTGGCACAGATACGCAGTATTTT. This encodes CASSEGGFGTDTQYF. This chain links TRBV18 with TRBJ2-3; TRBD1 agrees at 7 bases. J lost 1 base, V lost 6 bases, and 7 bases had no gene match. Germline V gene lookup returns CDR1 KGHSH and CDR2 LQKENI. The CDR3 length is 15 residues. The full variable domain, its missing parts supplied by reference TRBV18 and TRBJ2-3, is NAGVMQNPRHLVRRRGQEARLRCSPMKGHSHVYWYRQLPEEGLKFMVYLQKENIIDESGMPKERFSAEFPKEGPSILRIQQVVRGDSAAYFCASSEGGFGTDTQYFGPGTRLTVL.

The chain couples TRBV5-4 to TRBJ2-7, with 13 bases aligning to TRBD2. The CDR3 is 15 residues long. Trimming removed 4 bases from V and 2 bases from J; junction bases left unmatched: 3. Germline loops: CDR1 SGHNT, CDR2 YYREEE (reference sequence). Written as DNA, the CDR3 is TGTGCCAGCAGCCTGGGGACTAGCGGGACCTACGAGCAGTACTTC. As protein: CASSLGTSGTYEQYF.

V and J are TRBV7-9 and TRBJ2-5, with 8 bases aligning to TRBD2. In germline, CDR1 is SEHNR, CDR2 FQNEAQ (reference sequence). V was clipped by 1 base and J by 1 base; unmatched bases: 5. This CDR3 comprises 16 residues. In DNA, the CDR3 is TGTGCCAGCAGCTTAGATACCGGGACTAGCCAAGAGACCCAGTACTTC. Its protein product is CASSLDTGTSQETQYF.

V is TRBV30 and J is TRBJ1-2, with TRBD1 identical over 12 bases. Germline V gives CDR1 GTSNPN, CDR2 SVGIG (reference sequence). Losses at the gene ends were 3 bases for V and 6 bases for J; bases not matched to a gene: 8. The CDR3 extends over 15 amino acids. The CDR3, as DNA: TGTGCCTGGAGAAAGACGGGGACAGGGGGCCATGGCTACACCTTC. Translation gives CAWRKTGTGGHGYTF.

This clone was recorded once. This chain connects TRBV19 to TRBJ1-1, with D maybe TRBD1 (6 bases). The germline V gene has CDR1 LNHDA and CDR2 SQIVND (reference sequence). This CDR3 has 13 amino acids. Trimming removed 7 bases from V and 1 base from J, with 10 bases in between. The CDR3 nucleotides are TGTGCCAGTATTTCGACAGGGAACACTGAAGCTTTCTTT. Protein product: CASISTGNTEAFF.

This chain joins TRBV4-3 and TRBJ1-3; no clear D gene. V dropped 0 bases and J dropped 0 bases, with 9 bases sitting between them. Germline CDR1 is LGHNA and CDR2 is YSLEER. The CDR3 is 16 amino acids. The CDR3 DNA sequence: TGCGCCAGCAGCCAAGAAAAAGAGTACTCTGGAAACACCATATATTTT. It encodes CASSQEKEYSGNTIYF.

This clone was counted a single time. The genes are TRBV6-2 or TRBV6-3 and TRBJ1-2; TRBD1 aligns across 9 bases. Germline CDR1 and CDR2: MNHEY and SVGEGT. The CDR3 is 15 residues long. The V segment lost 6 bases and the J segment 2 bases; nucleotides outside the gene matches: 7. DNA of the CDR3: TGTGCCAGCAGCTTACGGACAGGGGTAAACTATGGCTACACCTTC. As protein: CASSLRTGVNYGYTF.

The chain is built from TRBV10-3 and TRBJ2-2; 8 nucleotides match TRBD1. Germline trimming cut 5 bases from V and 3 bases from J; bases unmatched to any gene: 2. Germline CDR1 ENHRY, CDR2 SYGVKD. The CDR3 is 14 residues long. CDR3 bases: TGTGCCATCAGTTACAGGGGGGACACCGGGGAGCTGTTTTTT. Translated, it gives CAISYRGDTGELFF.

The rearrangement uses TRBV6-5 and TRBJ1-2; 9 nucleotides match TRBD1. CDR3 size: 15 residues. After removal of 4 bases from V and 4 bases from J, the junction contained 7 bases not matched to a gene. CDR1 is MNHEY and CDR2 is SVGAGI in the germline V gene. CDR3 in DNA: TGTGCCAGCAGTTCTAGGACAGGGGTCGGCTATGGCTACACCTTC. Amino acid sequence: CASSSRTGVGYGYTF.

This chain links TRBV19 with TRBJ2-1; the match to TRBD2 covers 7 bases. CDR3 length: 15 residues. Germline loops: CDR1 LNHDA, CDR2 SQIVND (reference sequence). Germline trimming cut 1 base from V and 2 bases from J; bases unmatched to any gene: 2. CDR3 region: CASSIGGLPYNEQFF. DNA of the CDR3: TGTGCCAGTAGTATAGGGGGACTACCCTACAATGAGCAGTTCTTC.